This T cell receptor (beta chain) was observed in a study of blood T cell repertoires in COVID-19 (dated by TCRdb to 2020 to 2022). In terms of the full investigation: The collaborator samples originated in the United States, Italy and Spain and spanned the acute and convalescent phases of COVID-19. Samples were obtained from the ongoing ImmuneRACE study (first 160 participants) and from 1,200 or so subjects provided by 6 global collaborators. Nearly every sample came with metadata listing a de-identified subject ID, COVID-19 status, age in years and sex. A freely available public database, intended as a resource for researchers studying the immune response to SARS-CoV-2, is where the repertoires were released. Deeply sampled blood TCRbeta repertoires from subjects exposed to, actively infected with, or recovered from COVID-19 were included in the dataset. The material from the prospective study consisted of cDNA or gDNA derived from T cells, B-cell-depleted T cells, or PBMCs. Where HLA class I and class II types were available, the types were taken from metadata supplied by the sample provider, not from assay-based typing.

A note on this clone: Its antigen is not yet known. One base away there is no much larger clone; base qualities are not given.

Overall study results and their limits: How much clinical and demographic metadata was included differed by source and by participant, and the metadata was provided uncurated.

From the germline V gene, CDR1 is SGHVS and CDR2 is FQNEAQ. V was cut back by 4 bases and J by 7 bases, leaving a gap of 13 bases between them. The CDR3 holds 14 amino acids from the cysteine to the phenylalanine. Just CDR3 DNA is preserved here, 42 bases in frame from base 1. The immunoSEQ Assay, a bias-controlled multiplex PCR, was used to amplify TCRbeta CDR3 regions from genomic DNA. For the original study's pipeline: Nucleated cell counts per sample were estimated from amplification of reference gene primers within the assay. To quantify the absolute abundance of each unique TCRbeta CDR3 rearrangement, sequence reads were collapsed and filtered. For each sample, productive Simpson clonality was calculated as the square root of Simpson's diversity index across productive rearrangements. Here the immuneACCESS table is served through TCRdb, limited to in-frame sequences with V and J called. Missing clones are a known gap in these copies; in checked studies unresolved V genes cover under half, and the rest lacks a known reason. V, J and clone size reflect that table, while D and trimming were determined from the DNA. The sample includes 150,000 to 200,000 clones, with 86% observed a single time. In total, the top ten clones hold about 0.98% of the sample.

The collaborating institutions used their own protocols to collect whole blood in K2EDTA tubes. For TCRbeta analysis, collaborator samples were shipped as frozen whole blood, as isolated PBMCs, or as DNA extracted from either sample type. The rearrangement joined TRBV7-8 to TRBJ2-2; the D segment could be TRBD1, given 6 matching bases. The source is a man aged 18 to 35 with acute or convalescent COVID-19. Material: peripheral blood. The DNA is TGTGCCAGCAGCTACGAACAGGGTGTCGGGGAGCTGTTTTTT. Its translation reads: CASSYEQGVGELFF.